The entry below describes one TCR beta chain. Its specificity is unknown. Some clones are missing from TCRdb's copy, which holds only in-frame ones; the method was immunoSEQ multiplex PCR. The sample carries about 110,000 clones, roughly nine tenths recorded once. This record comes from a study of T cell responses to AZD1222 COVID-19 vaccine. Study information: Pooling of second doses given at about 4 or about 12 weeks was done. Overall study results and limits: Within unmutated variant regions lay the reported targets of nearly half of spike-specific TCRs. Baseline seropositivity occurred in only six AZD1222 recipients. Vaccine-associated CD4 TCRs ranged over spike, dominating at 160-218 and 743-854.

The sequences come from peripheral blood, collected on day 0 of AZD1222 vaccination. The clonotype comes from an adult in good health.

The DNA of the CDR3 is TGCGCCAGCAGCTTGGGTCCAGCGGGAGGGGTTGAGCAGTTCTTC. Translated: CASSLGPAGGVEQFF. The chain couples TRBV5-1 to TRBJ2-1; 10 bases map to TRBD2. CDR3 length equals 15 residues. V gave up 0 bases and J gave up 9 bases; unmatched junction bases: 6. Per the germline V gene, CDR1 is SGHRS and CDR2 is YFSETQ.